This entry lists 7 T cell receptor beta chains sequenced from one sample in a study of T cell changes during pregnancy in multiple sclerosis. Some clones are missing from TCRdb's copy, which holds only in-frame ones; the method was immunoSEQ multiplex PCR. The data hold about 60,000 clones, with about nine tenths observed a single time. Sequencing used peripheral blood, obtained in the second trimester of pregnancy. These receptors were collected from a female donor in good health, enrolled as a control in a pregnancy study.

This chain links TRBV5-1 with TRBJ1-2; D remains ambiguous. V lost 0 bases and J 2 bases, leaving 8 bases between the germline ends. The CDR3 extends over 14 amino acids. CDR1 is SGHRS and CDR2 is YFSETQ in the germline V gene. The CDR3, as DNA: TGCGCCAGCAGCTTGGAGGGCGGGAACTATGGCTACACCTTC. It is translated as CASSLEGGNYGYTF. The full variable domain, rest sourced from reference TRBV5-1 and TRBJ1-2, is KAGVTQTPRYLIKTRGQQVTLSCSPISGHRSVSWYQQTPGQGLQFLFEYFSETQRNKGNFPGRFSGRQFSNSRSEMNVSTLELGDSALYLCASSLEGGNYGYTFGSGTRLTVV.

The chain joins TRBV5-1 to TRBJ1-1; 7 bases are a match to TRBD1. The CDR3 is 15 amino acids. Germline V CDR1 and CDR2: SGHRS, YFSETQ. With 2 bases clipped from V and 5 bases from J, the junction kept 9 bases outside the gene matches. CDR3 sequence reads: CASSFDRASDTEAFF. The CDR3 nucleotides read TGCGCCAGCAGCTTCGACAGGGCTAGCGATACTGAAGCTTTCTTT.

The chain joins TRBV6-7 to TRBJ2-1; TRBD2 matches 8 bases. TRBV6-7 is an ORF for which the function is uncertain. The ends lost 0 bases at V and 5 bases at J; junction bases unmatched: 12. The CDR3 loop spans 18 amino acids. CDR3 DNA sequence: TGTGCCAGCAGTTACTCGTCTACCGGGGGGGCCCCCGACAATGAGCAGTTCTTC. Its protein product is CASSYSSTGGAPDNEQFF.

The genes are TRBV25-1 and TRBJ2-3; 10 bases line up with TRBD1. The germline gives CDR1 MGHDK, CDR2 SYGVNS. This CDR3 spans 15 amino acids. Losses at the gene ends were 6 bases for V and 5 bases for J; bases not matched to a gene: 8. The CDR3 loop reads CASSPGTGDLDTQYF. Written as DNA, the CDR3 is TGTGCCAGCAGCCCCGGGACAGGGGATCTAGATACGCAGTATTTT. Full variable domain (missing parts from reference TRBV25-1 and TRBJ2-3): EADIYQTPRYLVIGTGKKITLECSQTMGHDKMYWYQQDPGMELHLIHYSYGVNSTEKGDLSSESTVSRIRTEHFPLTLESARPSHTSQYLCASSPGTGDLDTQYFGPGTRLTVL.

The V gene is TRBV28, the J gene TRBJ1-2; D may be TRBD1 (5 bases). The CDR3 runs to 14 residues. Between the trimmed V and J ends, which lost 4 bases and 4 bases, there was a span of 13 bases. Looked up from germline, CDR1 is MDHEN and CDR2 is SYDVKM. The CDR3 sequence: CASSSLGGSYGYTF. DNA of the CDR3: TGTGCCAGCAGTTCCCTGGGGGGGAGCTATGGCTACACCTTC.

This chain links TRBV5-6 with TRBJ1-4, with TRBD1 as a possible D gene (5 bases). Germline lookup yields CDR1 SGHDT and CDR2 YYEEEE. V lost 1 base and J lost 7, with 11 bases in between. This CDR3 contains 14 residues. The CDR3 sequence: CASSLSRVGEKLFF. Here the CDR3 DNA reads TGTGCCAGCAGCTTGAGCAGGGTGGGTGAAAAACTGTTTTTT.

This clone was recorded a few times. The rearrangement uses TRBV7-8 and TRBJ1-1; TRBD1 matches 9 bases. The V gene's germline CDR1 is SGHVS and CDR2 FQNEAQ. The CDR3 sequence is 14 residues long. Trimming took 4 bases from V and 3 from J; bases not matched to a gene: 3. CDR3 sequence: CASSSDRGDTEAFF. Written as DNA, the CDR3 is TGTGCCAGCAGCTCCGACAGGGGGGACACTGAAGCTTTCTTT.